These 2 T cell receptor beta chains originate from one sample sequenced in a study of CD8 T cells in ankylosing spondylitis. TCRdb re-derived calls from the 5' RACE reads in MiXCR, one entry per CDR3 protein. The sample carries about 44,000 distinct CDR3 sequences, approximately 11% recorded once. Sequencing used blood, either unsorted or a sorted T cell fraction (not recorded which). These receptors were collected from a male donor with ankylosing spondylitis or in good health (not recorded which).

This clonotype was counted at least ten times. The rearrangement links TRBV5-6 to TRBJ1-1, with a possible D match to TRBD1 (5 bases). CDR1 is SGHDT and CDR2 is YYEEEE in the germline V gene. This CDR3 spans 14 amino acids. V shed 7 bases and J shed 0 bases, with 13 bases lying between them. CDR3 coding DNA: TGTGCCAGCGCTACCGGGACGGTGAACACTGAAGCTTTCTTT. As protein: CASATGTVNTEAFF.

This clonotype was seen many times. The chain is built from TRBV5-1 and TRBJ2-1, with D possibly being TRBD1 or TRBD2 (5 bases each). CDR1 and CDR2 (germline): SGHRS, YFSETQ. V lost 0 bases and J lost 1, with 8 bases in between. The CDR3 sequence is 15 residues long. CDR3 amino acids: CASSLVGVSYNEQFF. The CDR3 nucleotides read TGCGCCAGCAGCTTGGTGGGGGTTTCCTACAATGAGCAGTTCTTC.